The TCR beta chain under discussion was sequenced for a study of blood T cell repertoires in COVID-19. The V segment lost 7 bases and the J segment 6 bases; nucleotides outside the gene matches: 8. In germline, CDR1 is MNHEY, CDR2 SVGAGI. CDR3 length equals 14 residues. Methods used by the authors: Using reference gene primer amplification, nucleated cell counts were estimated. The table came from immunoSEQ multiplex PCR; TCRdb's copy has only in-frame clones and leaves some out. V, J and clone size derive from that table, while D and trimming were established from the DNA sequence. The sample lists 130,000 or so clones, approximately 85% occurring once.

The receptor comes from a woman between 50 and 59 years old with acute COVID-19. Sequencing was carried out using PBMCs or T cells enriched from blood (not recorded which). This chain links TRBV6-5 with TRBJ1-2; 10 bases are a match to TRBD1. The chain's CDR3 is CASIRGGTGDGYTF. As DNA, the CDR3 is TGTGCCAGCATTAGAGGGGGGACAGGGGATGGCTACACCTTC.